This entry is about one TCR beta chain. Antigen unknown. The V segment lost 7 bases and the J segment 3 bases; nucleotides outside the gene matches: 7. This CDR3 region has 15 residues. Germline lookup yields CDR1 SNHLY and CDR2 FYNNEI. In the PCR, 60 Vbeta and 13 Jbeta primers were used. Method: immunoSEQ multiplex PCR; TCRdb's copy keeps in-frame clones and lacks some. Among under 200,000 clones listed, 65% to 90% were seen once. The sample comes from a study of cytomegalovirus exposure and HLA in healthy donors. Points from the study as a whole: TCR beta V- and J-gene trimming was later associated with a missense DCLRE1C variant.

The sequenced material came from PBMCs. The clonotype comes from a woman between 50 and 59 years old in good health and CMV-seronegative. The chain has TRBV2 and TRBJ1-5; TRBD1 matches 9 bases. The CDR3 nucleotides read TGTGCCAGCACCGGACAGGGGCCGATCAATCAGCCCCAGCATTTT. Encoded protein: CASTGQGPINQPQHF. Complete variable domain (other parts from reference TRBV2 and TRBJ1-5): EPEVTQTPSHQVTQMGQEVILRCVPISNHLYFYWYRQILGQKVEFLVSFYNNEISEKSEIFDDQFSVERPDGSNFTLKIRSTKLEDSAMYFCASTGQGPINQPQHFGDGTRLSIL.